Listed here are 15 T cell receptor beta chains from one sample, sequenced in a study of CD8 T cells in ankylosing spondylitis. The study, taken as a whole, reports: A TCR beta motif made of under 10 highly homologous variants seemed typical of ankylosing spondylitis blood.

These TCRs are of unknown antigen specificity. MiXCR, run by TCRdb on the 5' RACE reads, gives a single entry per CDR3 protein. The sample includes over 600,000 distinct CDR3 sequences, around 20% of them seen just once. The sequencing input was blood, either unsorted or a sorted T cell fraction (not recorded which). The receptors shown here come from a male donor with ankylosing spondylitis.

The chain combines TRBV20-1 with TRBJ2-3, with D maybe TRBD2 (6 bases). The V gene lost 8 bases and the J gene lost 4 bases, with 16 bases spanning the gap. This CDR3 is built from 13 residues. Germline lookup yields CDR1 DFQATT and CDR2 SNEGSKA (reference sequence). The CDR3 region is CSPAREGPDTQYF. CDR3 DNA sequence: TGCAGTCCGGCGCGGGAAGGGCCAGATACGCAGTATTTT.

The chain joins TRBV29-1 to TRBJ2-1; 7 positions match TRBD2. V shed 4 bases, J shed 8 bases, and the junction held 5 bases outside the gene matches. The CDR3 loop spans 12 amino acids. Germline CDR1 is SQVTM and CDR2 is ANQGSEA. The CDR3 reads CSVVSGRYEQFF. The CDR3 DNA reads TGCAGCGTTGTTTCCGGGAGGTATGAGCAGTTCTTC.

This chain links TRBV12-3 or TRBV12-4 with TRBJ2-7; D call uncertain. This CDR3 has 15 amino acids. V was cut by 3 bases and J by 5 bases, with 17 bases left in between. Here the CDR3 DNA reads TGTGCCAGCAGTTTGCAGGCAACTTGGACGCACGAGCAGTACTTC. Residues: CASSLQATWTHEQYF.

The V and J genes are TRBV7-9 and TRBJ2-1; TRBD2 agrees at 9 bases. This CDR3 contains 15 residues. J gave up 8 bases and V 0 bases, and 5 bases lay outside the gene matches. The germline V gene encodes CDR1 SEHNR and CDR2 FQNEAQ (reference sequence). The CDR3 is CASSLAASGVDEQFF. Here the CDR3 DNA reads TGTGCCAGCAGCTTAGCGGCTAGCGGGGTCGATGAGCAGTTCTTC.

The J gene is TRBJ1-4, the V gene TRBV4-1; D is unresolved. The V end lost 2 bases, the J end lost 5 bases, and 15 bases lay between the germline ends. The germline gives CDR1 MGHRA, CDR2 YSYEKL. The CDR3 is made up of 16 amino acids. CDR3 in DNA: TGCGCCAGCAGCCAAACCCCCGTACCGCTGAATGAAAAACTGTTTTTT. Translated, it gives CASSQTPVPLNEKLFF.

This chain links TRBV11-2 with TRBJ2-5, with no clear D. V dropped 5 bases and J dropped 0 bases, with 16 bases sitting between them. Germline V gene lookup returns CDR1 SGHAT and CDR2 FQNNGV. CDR3 size: 16 residues. The CDR3 bases are TGTGCCAGCAGCCCCTTTACGGGCTGGAACCAAGAGACCCAGTACTTC. This sequence encodes CASSPFTGWNQETQYF.

This clonotype has a count of ten or more. The chain uses TRBV10-3 and TRBJ2-3; D is perhaps TRBD1 (5 bases). Germline V lookup: CDR1 ENHRY, CDR2 SYGVKD. V lost 0 bases to trimming and J lost 3 bases, with 19 bases between them. This CDR3 spans 18 amino acids. The CDR3 DNA is TGTGCCATCAGTGAGTCGGCAGAAGGGGCAGGTGGAACAGATACGCAGTATTTT. This gives the protein CAISESAEGAGGTDTQYF.

The sample holds a few counts of this clonotype. The chain joins TRBV19 to TRBJ1-1, with D hard to call. Trimming took off 8 bases at V and 5 bases at J, with 15 bases between the two ends. In germline, CDR1 is LNHDA, CDR2 SQIVND (reference sequence). CDR3 size: 13 residues. The CDR3 DNA sequence: TGTGCCAGTTTCGGCAGCCCGAGGACTGAAGCTTTCTTT. It specifies CASFGSPRTEAFF.

The J gene is TRBJ1-6, the V gene TRBV2; D unclear. The V end lost 7 bases, the J end lost 6 bases, and 13 bases lay between the germline ends. In germline, CDR1 is SNHLY, CDR2 FYNNEI. This CDR3 region has 14 residues. The CDR3 region has the DNA TGTGCCAGCATCCCGGACGGTGTTAATTCACCCCTCCACTTT. Translation: CASIPDGVNSPLHF.

This rearrangement joins TRBV20-1 to TRBJ2-1, with 11 positions matching TRBD1. Germline-derived CDR1 and CDR2 are DFQATT and SNEGSKA (reference sequence). The CDR3 runs 15 residues. V gave up 1 base and J gave up 10 bases; unmatched junction bases: 9. The CDR3 coding sequence is TGCAGTGCTAGAGCCGGGACAGGGGGGAGAAAGGAGCAGTTCTTC. Amino acids: CSARAGTGGRKEQFF.

The chain couples TRBV27 to TRBJ2-2; 8 bases are a match to TRBD1. CDR1 is MNHEY and CDR2 is SMNVEV in the germline V gene (reference sequence). The CDR3 extends over 16 amino acids. The junction had 10 bases not matched to a gene; V was cut back by 4 bases and J by 6 bases. CDR3 bases: TGTGCCAGCAGTTCTGGACAGGGTGTCTTGGCCGGGGAGCTGTTTTTT. Amino acid sequence: CASSSGQGVLAGELFF.

The chain links TRBV4-2 to TRBJ2-7; no definite D call. The CDR3 is 15 residues long. CDR1 and CDR2 (germline): LGHNA, YNFKEQ. Trimming took 1 base from V and 3 from J, leaving 13 bases between them. The CDR3, as DNA: TGTGCCAGCAGCCAAGTCTATACACCCTTCTACGAGCAGTACTTC. It is translated as CASSQVYTPFYEQYF.

This clonotype has a handful of counts. In DNA form, the CDR3 reads TGTGCCAGCAGCCAAGGTTACCGACTAGCCGCCGGGGAGCTGTTTTTT. Translation: CASSQGYRLAAGELFF. This chain joins TRBV3-1 and TRBJ2-2, with 7 nucleotides matching TRBD2. Germline CDR1 reads LGHDT; CDR2 reads YNNKEL (reference sequence). This CDR3 contains 16 residues. V was pared by 1 base and J by 6 bases, with 8 bases of the junction left unmatched.

This clonotype was picked up a small number of times. The V call is TRBV28, the J call TRBJ1-5; D is unclear. V lost 7 bases to trimming and J lost 3 bases, with 16 bases between them. Germline V gene data show CDR1 as MDHEN and CDR2 as SYDVKM. The CDR3 covers 15 residues. Here the CDR3 reads CASTTQIGPNQPQHF. The CDR3 nucleotides are TGTGCCAGCACCACTCAGATCGGGCCCAATCAGCCCCAGCATTTT.

This clonotype has just a few counts. The chain couples TRBV5-1 to TRBJ1-1; 10 bases align to TRBD1. The CDR3 extends over 15 amino acids. V gave up 7 bases and J gave up 3 bases; unmatched junction bases: 9. The germline V gene encodes CDR1 SGHRS and CDR2 YFSETQ. The CDR3 reads CASGRQGAGDTEAFF. The CDR3 nucleotides are TGCGCCAGCGGGAGACAGGGGGCTGGGGACACTGAAGCTTTCTTT.